The 14 T cell receptor beta chains presented below share a single source sample, sequenced in a study of blood T cell repertoires in COVID-19. TCRdb's copy holds only in-frame clones and misses some; the assay was immunoSEQ multiplex PCR. The sample records 200,000 to 300,000 clones, 75% to 85% being singletons. Input material: peripheral blood. Every receptor here comes from a human donor in a cohort sampled during active COVID-19.

The J gene is TRBJ2-3, the V gene TRBV10-3; a possible D gene is TRBD1 (5 bases). The length of the CDR3 is 15 residues. Trimming cost V 4 bases and J 0 bases, with 11 bases left between them. Germline-derived CDR1 and CDR2 are ENHRY and SYGVKD. The CDR3 reads CAISVDTLSTDTQYF. The CDR3, as DNA: TGTGCCATCAGTGTGGACACCCTAAGCACAGATACGCAGTATTTT.

The chain links TRBV6-5 to TRBJ1-1, with D possibly being TRBD1 (6 bases). Germline assignment: CDR1 MNHEY and CDR2 SVGAGI. The V end lost 0 bases, the J end lost 5 bases, and 13 bases lay between the germline ends. The CDR3 covers 15 residues. The CDR3 nucleotides read TGTGCCAGCAGTTACTCGACGAGGGGGGGAACTGAAGCTTTCTTT. Amino acid sequence: CASSYSTRGGTEAFF.

The chain joins TRBV10-3 to TRBJ2-7; D might be TRBD2 (5 bases). Deletions cut 6 bases from V and 0 bases from J, with 9 bases between. This CDR3 is built from 13 residues. CDR1 and CDR2 (germline): ENHRY, SYGVKD. The CDR3 reads CAISPSSSYEQYF. The CDR3 DNA is TGTGCCATCAGCCCTAGCAGCTCCTACGAGCAGTACTTC.

The chain employs TRBV27 and TRBJ1-6, with D perhaps matching TRBD1 (5 bases). Trimming took 10 bases from V and 5 from J, leaving 12 bases between them. The germline CDR1 and CDR2 sequences are MNHEY and SMNVEV (reference sequence). This CDR3 contains 13 residues. As DNA, the CDR3 is TGTGCCAACCAGGGATTACATAATTCACCCCTCCACTTT. This encodes CANQGLHNSPLHF.

The chain has TRBV19 and TRBJ2-2, with TRBD2 identical over 10 bases. Germline CDR1 reads LNHDA; CDR2 reads SQIVND (reference sequence). V lost 5 bases and J lost 2; bases outside the gene matches: 11. The length of the CDR3 is 18 residues. The CDR3 here is CASSHFTGTSENTGELFF. The CDR3 DNA reads as TGTGCCAGTAGTCACTTCACCGGGACTAGCGAAAACACCGGGGAGCTGTTTTTT.

The chain has TRBV15 and TRBJ1-1; D is perhaps TRBD1 (6 bases). Germline assignment: CDR1 LNHNV and CDR2 YYDKDF (reference sequence). V lost 0 bases and J lost 4, with 6 bases in between. This CDR3 comprises 13 residues. CDR3 sequence (DNA): TGTGCCACCAGCAGAGAAGGGGGCACTGAAGCTTTCTTT. Amino acid sequence: CATSREGGTEAFF.

This chain connects TRBV28 to TRBJ2-6; no clear D gene. The germline CDR1 and CDR2 sequences are MDHEN and SYDVKM. CDR3 length: 14 residues. Deletions cut 3 bases from V and 0 bases from J, with 3 bases between. The CDR3 here is CASSFLSGANVLTF. The CDR3 bases are TGTGCCAGCAGTTTCCTCTCTGGGGCCAACGTCCTGACTTTC.

This chain joins TRBV6-5 and TRBJ1-4, with 9 bases fitting TRBD1. In germline, CDR1 is MNHEY, CDR2 SVGAGI. J gave up 10 bases and V 5 bases, and 8 bases lay outside the gene matches. This CDR3 is built from 14 residues. Written as DNA, the CDR3 is TGTGCCAGCAGTAATACAGGGGGCGTAAGAAAACTGTTTTTT. Translating it yields CASSNTGGVRKLFF.

The sample holds a few counts of this clone. This chain connects TRBV28 to TRBJ2-3; no firm D call. V was clipped by 11 bases and J by 4 bases, with 7 bases between them. The CDR3 runs 10 residues. Germline-derived CDR1 and CDR2 are MDHEN and SYDVKM. The CDR3 DNA is TGTGCCGGAGAATCAGATACGCAGTATTTT. Translation: CAGESDTQYF.

J is TRBJ1-3 and V is TRBV4-1; D call uncertain. Deletions cut 1 base from V and 0 bases from J, with 7 bases between. Germline V CDR1 and CDR2: MGHRA, YSYEKL. The CDR3 has 15 amino acids. CDR3 sequence reads: CASSQGHLSGNTIYF. The DNA of the CDR3 is TGCGCCAGCAGCCAAGGACACCTCTCTGGAAACACCATATATTTT.

This rearrangement joins TRBV19 to TRBJ2-2, with D hard to call. Trimming shortened V by 5 bases and J by 4 bases, and 8 bases separated the two germline ends. This CDR3 has 13 residues. Germline values: CDR1 LNHDA, CDR2 SQIVND (reference sequence). The chain's CDR3 is CASSPASTGELFF. CDR3 nucleotides: TGTGCCAGTAGTCCAGCTAGCACCGGGGAGCTGTTTTTT.

This chain joins TRBV24-1 and TRBJ2-5, with 7 bases matching TRBD1. Germline CDR1 and CDR2: KGHDR and SFDVKD. After removal of 0 bases from V and 4 bases from J, the junction contained 4 bases not matched to a gene. This CDR3 has 15 residues. CDR3 residues: CATSDLKGAGETQYF. In DNA form, the CDR3 reads TGTGCCACCAGTGATTTGAAGGGGGCGGGAGAGACCCAGTACTTC.

This clone was seen a few times. The chain is built from TRBV15 and TRBJ1-3; tentative D call: TRBD1 (5 bases). From germline, CDR1 is LNHNV and CDR2 YYDKDF (reference sequence). The V and J ends lost 5 bases and 4 bases respectively, with 12 bases between them. The CDR3 extends over 14 amino acids. The CDR3 coding sequence is TGTGCCACCAGCTTAGGGGAGGCCGGAAACACCATATATTTT. This encodes CATSLGEAGNTIYF.

The gene calls are TRBV30 and TRBJ1-2; D gene uncertain. In germline, CDR1 is GTSNPN, CDR2 SVGIG (reference sequence). This CDR3 is 11 amino acids long. V was pared by 4 bases and J by 4 bases, with 7 bases between. CDR3 amino acids: CAWKGGYGYTF. CDR3 DNA sequence: TGTGCCTGGAAAGGCGGCTATGGCTACACCTTC.